These T cell receptor beta chains were read from a single sample in a study of CD8+ T cells in alopecia areata. Data came from immunoSEQ multiplex PCR; TCRdb stores just in-frame clones and leaves some out. The data show some 160,000 clones, under 70% seen once. Material: CD4+ T cells sorted from blood, obtained at week 4, from a patient treated with tofacitinib. These TCRs come from a human donor with alopecia areata. The CDR3 runs from the conserved cysteine through the conserved F or W. Each record gives: V gene, J gene, clone size, D gene, CDR3 DNA, CDR3 protein. The D gene is left open where the match is weak. Some rows have no size entry. The others give once, few or many, or a class for an expanded clone.

>TRBV30|TRBJ1-1|once|-
TGTGCCTGGAGTGTACGATTCACTGAAGCTTTCTTT
CAWSVRFTEAFF
>TRBV30|TRBJ1-3|-|TRBD1
TGTGCCTGGGGGGCAAGGACAGGGGTTTTGGCTGGAAACACCATATATTTT
CAWGARTGVLAGNTIYF
>TRBV2|TRBJ2-1|once|-
TGTGCCAGCTCGGGGCCGCACTCCTACAATGAGCAGTTCTTC
CASSGPHSYNEQFF
>TRBV29-1|TRBJ2-3|-|-
TGCAGCGTTGACAGAGCTAATACGCAGTATTTT
CSVDRANTQYF
>TRBV30|TRBJ2-4|-|-
TGTGCCTGGGGCCTAAAAGGAGCTGGAAACATTCAGTACTTC
CAWGLKGAGNIQYF
>TRBV30|TRBJ2-7|-|TRBD2
TGTGCCTGGAGTGCTAGCGGGGGTTCCTACGAGCAGTACTTC
CAWSASGGSYEQYF
>TRBV30|TRBJ2-3|few|TRBD2
TGTGCCTGGACTAGCGGGGGCGCAGATACGCAGTATTTT
CAWTSGGADTQYF
>TRBV10-3|TRBJ2-5|-|TRBD2
TGTGCCAGCGCCGAGATAGCGGGGGGTGAAGAGACCCAGTACTTC
CASAEIAGGEETQYF
>TRBV30|TRBJ1-3|-|-
TGTGCCTGGGGAGGGAATGGAAACACCATATATTTT
CAWGGNGNTIYF
>TRBV29-1|TRBJ2-7|-|TRBD1
TGCAGCGCCGGCTCCGGGACAGGGGGCTACGAGCAGTACTTC
CSAGSGTGGYEQYF
>TRBV7-6|TRBJ2-7|-|TRBD1
TGTGCCAGCAGCTTAGGAGTCGGACAGGGGAGCTCCTACGAGCAGTACTTC
CASSLGVGQGSSYEQYF
>TRBV30|TRBJ2-7|-|-
TGTGCCTGGAGTTCACCAGTTTACGAGCAGTACTTC
CAWSSPVYEQYF
>TRBV5-1|TRBJ1-1|-|-
TGCGCCAGCAGCCCGGTCCAGGACGGGGAAGCTTTCTTT
CASSPVQDGEAFF
>TRBV6-1|TRBJ2-5|-|-
TGTGCCAGCAGTGAAGAGGGCAGTGAGTTTTGGGAGACCCAGTACTTC
CASSEEGSEFWETQYF
>TRBV4-3|TRBJ1-5|-|-
TGCGCCAGCAGCCAGGCTCTGGAAGTTGGGCAGCCCCAGCATTTT
CASSQALEVGQPQHF
>TRBV7-9|TRBJ2-5|-|TRBD2
TGTGCCAGCAGCTTAGTACTAGCGGTGTACCAAGAGACCCAGTACTTC
CASSLVLAVYQETQYF
>TRBV7-6|TRBJ1-6|-|-
TGTGCCAGCAGCATACAGGGTTCCTATAATTCACCCCTCCACTTT
CASSIQGSYNSPLHF
>TRBV20-1|TRBJ2-7|-|-
TGCAGTGCTAGACAGGGCGAGCAGTACTTC
CSARQGEQYF
>TRBV18|TRBJ2-7|-|-
TGTGCCAGCTCACCGTCCCTCTACGAGCAGTACTTC
CASSPSLYEQYF
>TRBV29-1|TRBJ1-5|few|-
TGCAGCGTCGGGGACGGAACCAATCAGCCCCAGCATTTT
CSVGDGTNQPQHF
>TRBV5-6|TRBJ2-7|-|-
TGTGCCAGCAGCTTCCAGAGGGACGAGCAGTACTTC
CASSFQRDEQYF
>TRBV27|TRBJ2-6|-|-
TGTGCCAGCAGTTTTGGCAGGGGGGCCTCTGGGGCCAACGTCCTGACTTTC
CASSFGRGASGANVLTF
>TRBV25-1|TRBJ2-7|-|TRBD1
TGTGCCAGCAGTGGCGGGACAGGGGTCTACGAGCAGTACTTC
CASSGGTGVYEQYF
>TRBV5-4|TRBJ2-4|-|TRBD1
TGTGCCAGCAGCTGGGGACAGGGGGAGGCCAAAAACATTCAGTACTTC
CASSWGQGEAKNIQYF
>TRBV14|TRBJ2-7|-|-
TGTGCCAGCAGCCAACCCACATTGTCTGGTGGGCAGTACTTC
CASSQPTLSGGQYF
>TRBV29-1|TRBJ2-2|-|-
TGCAGCGTTGCGACTAGTTCCCCGAACACCGGGGAGCTGTTTTTT
CSVATSSPNTGELFF
>TRBV15|TRBJ2-6|-|-
TGTGCCACCAGCTATCTGTGGGCGGAGGGTGCCTCTGGGGCCAACGTCCTGACTTTC
CATSYLWAEGASGANVLTF
>TRBV6-5|TRBJ2-5|-|TRBD2
TGTGCCAGCAGCGAGGTGACGGGGGGCCAAGAGACCCAGTACTTC
CASSEVTGGQETQYF
>TRBV30|TRBJ2-5|once|-
TGTGCCTGGAGTGATAGCTTAGCGGAGACCCAGTACTTC
CAWSDSLAETQYF
>TRBV6-1|TRBJ2-5|few|-
TGTGCCAGCAGCGGGGGGCCGAATCAAGAGACCCAGTACTTC
CASSGGPNQETQYF
>TRBV4-1|TRBJ1-6|-|-
TGCGCCAGCAGCCGTACGATTAATTCACCCCTCCACTTT
CASSRTINSPLHF
>TRBV30|TRBJ2-5|few|-
TGTGCCTGGAGAATGACCGCTCAAGAGACCCAGTACTTC
CAWRMTAQETQYF
>TRBV21-1|TRBJ1-3|many|-
TGTGCCAGCAGCAGGTCCCATTGCTCTGGAAACACCATATATTTT
CASSRSHCSGNTIYF
>TRBV29-1|TRBJ2-1|few|-
TGCAGCTCCCAGGCAAACAATGAGCAGTTCTTC
CSSQANNEQFF
>TRBV5-4|TRBJ2-6|few|-
TGTGCCAGCAGCTTTGACTCTGGGGCCAACGTCCTGACTTTC
CASSFDSGANVLTF
>TRBV14|TRBJ2-7|few|TRBD1
TGTGCCAGCAGGCGGACAGGGTCCTACGAGCAGTACTTC
CASRRTGSYEQYF
>TRBV7-6|TRBJ2-5|-|-
TGTGCCAGCAGCTCCCGGGAACAAGAGACCCAGTACTTC
CASSSREQETQYF